This record looks at one TCR beta chain sequence and its context. The CDR3 runs to 16 residues. CDR1 is SGHVS and CDR2 is FQNEAQ in the germline V gene. V gave up 5 bases and J gave up 0 bases, with 14 bases separating them. Regarding time point: pre-sensitization, week 0. Described treatment: therapeutic diphenylcyclopropenone sensitization with weekly scalp DPC. Participating donors were patients with alopecia, aged 18 to 70 years, considered appropriate candidates for DPC. The sample comes from a study of human T cells and chemical hapten exposure. TCRdb re-called the RACE reads with MiXCR, one entry per CDR3 protein. Of some 38,000 distinct CDR3 sequences detected, 6% to 9.5% appear once; the ten largest clones hold over 1%.

The receptor comes from a woman aged 45-65 years with alopecia areata. Some clones in this sample may be carry-over from other donors' samples. V usage is TRBV7-8 and J usage is TRBJ2-1; D gene uncertain. Material: whole blood, obtained in connection with sensitization to the hapten diphenylcyclopropenone (DPC). CDR3 DNA sequence: TGTGCCAGCAGCCCGTGGTTCGGAAGCTCCTACAATGAGCAGTTCTTC. It yields the protein CASSPWFGSSYNEQFF.